The 5 T cell receptor beta chains below all came from one sample that was sequenced in a study of blood T cells in healthy people across ages (dated by TCRdb to the mid-2010s). The library was built by means of 5' RACE. TCRdb shows the sequencer as Illumina HiSeq 2500. The second PCR ran for about 6 to 11 cycles and used a J-beta primer mix along with a sample-barcoded 5' primer. TCRdb passed the public sequencing reads through fastp at Q25 and MiXCR, retaining productive beta sequences. Records with the same CDR3 protein are collapsed into one entry carrying the most frequent genes and DNA. The sample data list some 850,000 distinct CDR3 sequences, and approximately 24% of these were observed just once. The ten largest clonotypes hold roughly 3.1% of the sample. This sample was shared with a second study, whose subject was T cells of mothers and their children.

The source material was blood. Receptor source: a boy between 10 and 17 years old in good health.

This chain connects TRBV11-2 to TRBJ1-4; TRBD1 is a possible D gene (5 bases). V shed 6 bases and J shed 13 bases, with 21 bases lying between them. Looked up from germline, CDR1 is SGHAT and CDR2 is FQNNGV. The CDR3 spans 14 residues. CDR3 in amino acids: CASSPAAGGLLLFF. CDR3 sequence (DNA): TGTGCCAGCAGTCCCGCTGCCGGGGGACTTTTACTGTTTTTT.

CDR3 region: CASSLDGQLYNEQFF. As DNA, the CDR3 is TGTGCCAGCAGCTTAGATGGGCAGTTATACAATGAGCAGTTCTTC. V is TRBV7-2 and J is TRBJ2-1, with unresolved D. Per the germline V gene, CDR1 is SGHTA and CDR2 is FQGNSA. With 1 base removed from V and 4 bases from J, the gap between germline ends came to 11 bases. The length of the CDR3 is 15 residues. Complete variable domain (other parts from reference TRBV7-2 and TRBJ2-1): GAGVSQSPSNKVTEKGKDVELRCDPISGHTALYWYRQSLGQGLEFLIYFQGNSAPDKSGLPSDRFSAERTGGSVSTLTIQRTQQEDSAVYLCASSLDGQLYNEQFFGPGTRLTVL.

This clonotype was counted between two and nine times. J is TRBJ2-5 and V is TRBV5-1; 7 bases fit TRBD1. The last part of the DNA fits TRBJ2-7 better; the J call may be wrong. CDR1 is SGHRS, CDR2 YFSETQ, per germline. This CDR3 has 15 amino acids. CDR3 amino acids: CASSLVDRDSYEQYF. In DNA form, the CDR3 reads TGCGCCAGCAGCTTGGTAGACAGGGACTCCTACGAGCAGTACTTC.

This sequence joins TRBV7-3 and TRBJ2-5; TRBD2 agrees at 7 bases. Gene TRBJ2-1 matches the end of the DNA better, so the J call may be wrong. The germline gives CDR1 SGHTA, CDR2 FQGTGA. This CDR3 has 15 amino acids. The CDR3: CASSLIGGEMDEQFF. CDR3 sequence (DNA): TGTGCCAGCAGCTTAATTGGGGGGGAGATGGATGAGCAGTTCTTC.

The V and J genes are TRBV29-1 and TRBJ2-3; the match to TRBD1 covers 10 bases. The CDR3 contains 14 residues. Germline-derived CDR1 and CDR2 are SQVTM and ANQGSEA. The junction had 6 bases not matched to a gene; V was cut back by 5 bases and J by 4 bases. This chain's CDR3 is CSVIGTGVPDTQYF. CDR3 sequence (DNA): TGCAGCGTTATTGGGACAGGGGTTCCAGATACGCAGTATTTT.